This T cell receptor (beta chain) is drawn from a study of T cells in localized non-small cell lung cancer. Assay used: immunoSEQ multiplex PCR; TCRdb lists only in-frame clones, some missing. Among about 91,000 clones listed, about 87% were seen once. Looked up from germline, CDR1 is SGHRS and CDR2 is YFSETQ. The CDR3 sequence is 14 residues long. This clone was seen a few times. A read error may produce the germline difference seen at one junction end. The sample here was peripheral blood, taken before any cancer treatment. The rearrangement joins TRBV5-1 to TRBJ2-1; D is uncertain. The sequence was collected from a man aged 40-75 years with stage I squamous cell lung carcinoma. Written as DNA, the CDR3 is TGCGCCAGCAGCTTGAGGAACTCCGACAATGAGCAGTTCTTC. Translating it yields CASSLRNSDNEQFF.